This TCR beta chain stems from a study of Graves' ophthalmopathy and Graves' hyperthyroidism. Study-wide findings and caveats: Blood also carried most expanded thyroid clonotypes exceeding 0.001 frequency.

Note on this clonotype: Its antigen is still unknown.

The TCR beta CDR3 regions underwent amplification from RNA transcripts. HTBI-primed RT-PCR formed the first round, and a multiplex PCR formed the second. TCRdb reprocessed the multiplex PCR reads with MiXCR, giving one entry per CDR3 protein. The sample contains hundreds of thousands of distinct CDR3 sequences, 22% of which appear only once. No donor had other autoimmune disease, uncontrolled infection, pregnancy or lactation. Orbital computed tomography, together with clinical symptoms, serum thyroxine, TRAb and thyroid ultrasound, was used for diagnosis. This CDR3 is built from 13 residues. Germline assignment: CDR1 SNHLY and CDR2 FYNNEI. The V and J ends lost 9 bases and 4 bases respectively, with 13 bases between them.

The J gene is TRBJ1-5, the V gene TRBV2, with TRBD1 as a possible D gene (5 bases). Sequencing was performed on peripheral blood. This receptor was obtained from a woman younger than 30 with stable Graves' hyperthyroidism. Some clones in this sample may be carry-over from other donors' samples. This CDR3 is CASGVAGNQPQHF. The DNA for the CDR3 is TGTGCCAGTGGGGTGGCAGGGAATCAGCCCCAGCATTTT.